This T cell receptor beta chain was captured in a study of cytomegalovirus exposure and HLA in healthy donors. This CDR3 has 18 residues. Germline-derived CDR1 and CDR2 are SNHLY and FYNNEI. V lost 0 bases to trimming and J lost 1 base; unmatched junction nucleotides: 8. This clone was counted a single time. The PCR employed 60 Vbeta primers together with 13 Jbeta primers. The protocol was immunoSEQ multiplex PCR, while the TCRdb copy is restricted to in-frame clones and leaves out a portion. This table has roughly 190,000 clones, 70% to 75% appearing once. The clonotype comes from a woman aged 25 to 39 in good health and CMV-seropositive. Sequenced sample: PBMCs. The genes are TRBV2 and TRBJ2-3; TRBD2 matches at 9 bases. As DNA, the CDR3 is TGTGCCAGCAGTGAAGCTAAACTAATAGCGGGAGGCACAGATACGCAGTATTTT. Translating it yields CASSEAKLIAGGTDTQYF.